Below, 23 T cell receptor beta chains from the same sample are listed, as sequenced in a study of blood T cell repertoires in COVID-19. Assay used: immunoSEQ multiplex PCR; TCRdb lists only in-frame clones, some missing. The sample includes about 240,000 clones, 75% to 85% of them seen just once. Sequencing used peripheral blood. These receptors originate from a human donor in a cohort sampled during active COVID-19.

In nucleotides, the CDR3 is TGTGCCAGCTCACCGGGACAGAACCAAGAGACCCAGTACTTC. As protein: CASSPGQNQETQYF. The chain uses TRBV18 and TRBJ2-5, with 7 bases aligning to TRBD1. The CDR3 loop spans 14 amino acids. Germline CDR1 KGHSH, CDR2 LQKENI. The V gene end was trimmed by 3 bases and the J gene end by 0 bases; junction bases not matched to a gene: 1. Using reference TRBV18 and TRBJ2-5 for the parts outside the CDR3, the full variable domain is NAGVMQNPRHLVRRRGQEARLRCSPMKGHSHVYWYRQLPEEGLKFMVYLQKENIIDESGMPKERFSAEFPKEGPSILRIQQVVRGDSAAYFCASSPGQNQETQYFGPGTRLLVL.

The chain couples TRBV10-3 to TRBJ2-7, with a tentative D call TRBD2 (6 bases). This CDR3 is 15 amino acids long. V was cut by 2 bases and J by 2 bases, with 13 bases left in between. The germline CDR1 and CDR2 sequences are ENHRY and SYGVKD. Here the CDR3 reads CAISEGLGGAYEQYF. The CDR3, as DNA: TGTGCCATCAGTGAGGGCCTGGGGGGTGCCTACGAGCAGTACTTC.

The rearrangement links TRBV6-6 to TRBJ2-1; 7 nucleotides match TRBD1. Germline CDR1 MNHNY, CDR2 SVGAGI (reference sequence). The CDR3 contains 15 residues. V dropped 5 bases and J dropped 2; count of bases not matched to a gene: 6. The CDR3 nucleotides are TGTGCCAGCAGTCCCGGGACAGAGGCCTACAATGAGCAGTTCTTC. Its translation: CASSPGTEAYNEQFF.

The rearrangement uses TRBV6-1 and TRBJ2-7, with 9 positions matching TRBD2. Germline CDR1 and CDR2: MNHNS and SASEGT. Trimming at V came to 1 base and at J to 3 bases, leaving 4 bases not matched to a gene. CDR3 length: 15 amino acids. In nucleotides, the CDR3 is TGTGCCAGCAGTGAAGAGGGACTAGCCGTCTACGAGCAGTACTTC. Its protein product is CASSEEGLAVYEQYF.

This chain uses TRBV28 with TRBJ2-2, with D possibly matching TRBD1 (5 bases). This CDR3 comprises 17 residues. V gave up 7 bases and J gave up 6 bases, with 24 bases separating them. Germline V gene lookup returns CDR1 MDHEN and CDR2 SYDVKM. The CDR3 loop reads CASTITGVAGVSGELFF. CDR3 nucleotides: TGTGCCAGCACCATTACAGGAGTAGCAGGAGTATCCGGGGAGCTGTTTTTT.

This clone was counted only a few times. The chain couples TRBV27 to TRBJ2-7; D might be TRBD1 (6 bases). The length of the CDR3 is 14 residues. V lost 6 bases to trimming and J lost 9 bases, with 21 bases between them. Germline loops: CDR1 MNHEY, CDR2 SMNVEV (reference sequence). CDR3 residues: CASSNLLTGNGQYF. The CDR3 DNA sequence: TGTGCCAGCAGCAATCTATTAACAGGGAATGGGCAGTACTTC.

The CDR3 here is CASSLGLDRAGELFF. CDR3 nucleotide sequence: TGTGCCAGCAGCTTGGGACTAGACAGGGCCGGGGAGCTGTTTTTT. The V and J genes are TRBV5-4 and TRBJ2-2, with D perhaps matching TRBD1 (7 bases). The germline V gene has CDR1 SGHNT and CDR2 YYREEE (reference sequence). CDR3 size: 15 residues. Trimming removed 0 bases at V and 6 bases at J, with 12 bases between.

This chain uses TRBV7-8 with TRBJ2-1, with TRBD2 matching over 10 bases. CDR1 and CDR2 from the germline V gene are SGHVS and FQNEAQ. Germline trimming cut 3 bases from V and 0 bases from J; bases unmatched to any gene: 8. The CDR3 spans 18 residues. CDR3 bases: TGTGCCAGCAGCTTTAGCGGGGGGCTCTCTAGCTCCTACAATGAGCAGTTCTTC. Residues: CASSFSGGLSSSYNEQFF.

This chain links TRBV28 with TRBJ1-2, with D possibly being TRBD1 (5 bases). V was shortened by 3 bases and J by 8 bases, with 13 bases between the two germline ends. The CDR3 length is 13 residues. CDR1 MDHEN and CDR2 SYDVKM come from the germline V gene. The CDR3 sequence: CASSLTASGGYTF. The CDR3 coding sequence is TGTGCCAGCAGTTTGACAGCGAGCGGGGGCTACACCTTC.

CDR3 residues: CASSPPGLAESSYEQYF. The CDR3 nucleotides are TGTGCCAGCTCACCGCCGGGACTAGCGGAGAGCTCCTACGAGCAGTACTTC. The rearrangement links TRBV18 to TRBJ2-7, with 11 bases that match TRBD2. The V gene's germline CDR1 is KGHSH and CDR2 LQKENI. CDR3 length: 17 residues. The ends lost 3 bases at V and 0 bases at J; junction bases unmatched: 7.

V gene TRBV7-9 combines with J gene TRBJ2-3; D gene ambiguous. V gave up 6 bases and J gave up 2 bases, with 3 bases separating them. CDR1 is SEHNR, CDR2 FQNEAQ, per germline (reference sequence). The CDR3 is made up of 11 amino acids. The CDR3 region has the DNA TGTGCCAGCAGGTACACAGATACGCAGTATTTT. This gives the protein CASRYTDTQYF.

The J gene is TRBJ1-2, the V gene TRBV29-1; no definite D call. The V end was cut by 2 bases, the J end by 8 bases, with 9 bases between. This CDR3 has 11 residues. Germline assignment: CDR1 SQVTM and CDR2 ANQGSEA. CDR3 sequence: CSVESGWGYTF. The CDR3, as DNA: TGCAGCGTTGAATCCGGGTGGGGCTACACCTTC.

The CDR3 DNA follows: TGTGCCACCAGTGACCCGGGGTCTGGAAACACCATATATTTT. This encodes CATSDPGSGNTIYF. The chain couples TRBV24-1 to TRBJ1-3; D is ambiguous. Trimming took 4 bases from V and 1 from J, leaving 7 bases between them. Germline V lookup: CDR1 KGHDR, CDR2 SFDVKD. This CDR3 spans 14 amino acids.

The chain is built from TRBV7-2 and TRBJ1-1, with TRBD1 as a possible D gene (5 bases). The V gene's germline CDR1 is SGHTA and CDR2 FQGNSA. With 3 bases removed from V and 1 base from J, the gap between germline ends came to 9 bases. The CDR3 sequence is 14 residues long. The CDR3 here is CASSFGRANTEAFF. The CDR3 nucleotides read TGTGCCAGCAGCTTCGGCAGGGCGAACACTGAAGCTTTCTTT.

This rearrangement joins TRBV28 to TRBJ2-7; TRBD2 matches at 7 bases. This CDR3 region has 14 residues. The germline V gene encodes CDR1 MDHEN and CDR2 SYDVKM. After removal of 8 bases from V and 4 bases from J, the junction contained 11 bases not matched to a gene. The CDR3 bases are TGTGCCAGCTGCACGAGGAGCGGGAAGTACGAGCAGTACTTC. Its translation: CASCTRSGKYEQYF.

This clone was detected a few times. This chain connects TRBV7-2 to TRBJ1-3; 8 bases fit TRBD1. Trimming cost V 0 bases and J 3 bases; bases outside gene matches: 4. Looked up from germline, CDR1 is SGHTA and CDR2 is FQGNSA. There are 16 residues in the CDR3. The CDR3 sequence: CASSLAAGGNGNTIYF. As DNA, the CDR3 is TGTGCCAGCAGCTTAGCGGCAGGGGGCAATGGAAACACCATATATTTT.

V and J are TRBV9 and TRBJ2-2; 8 nucleotides match TRBD1. Unmatched junction bases numbered 5, after V lost 4 bases and J lost 3 bases. The germline gives CDR1 SGDLS, CDR2 YYNGEE. CDR3 length: 15 amino acids. The CDR3 DNA follows: TGTGCCAGCAGCCCCCGACAGGGGCACACCGGGGAGCTGTTTTTT. Amino acids: CASSPRQGHTGELFF.

The chain is built from TRBV2 and TRBJ2-5; 7 bases fit TRBD2. Germline lookup yields CDR1 SNHLY and CDR2 FYNNEI. There are 11 residues in the CDR3. V was pared by 8 bases and J by 5 bases, with 2 bases of the junction left unmatched. This CDR3 is CASQGGETQYF. As DNA, the CDR3 is TGTGCCAGCCAGGGAGGGGAGACCCAGTACTTC.

The gene calls are TRBV29-1 and TRBJ2-1, with 11 bases that match TRBD2. The CDR3 loop spans 15 amino acids. With 4 bases clipped from V and 4 bases from J, the junction kept 6 bases outside the gene matches. In germline, CDR1 is SQVTM, CDR2 ANQGSEA. Here the CDR3 DNA reads TGCAGCGTTGCCGGAGTAGCGGGAGGGTACAATGAGCAGTTCTTC. It translates to CSVAGVAGGYNEQFF.

The chain recombines TRBV11-3 with TRBJ2-7, with 15 positions matching TRBD2. The length of the CDR3 is 17 residues. CDR1 SGHNT and CDR2 YENEEA come from the germline V gene. Trimming at V came to 5 bases and at J to 4 bases, leaving 9 bases not matched to a gene. DNA for the CDR3: TGTGCCAGCAGCAAACGGACTAGCGGGAGGGCTACATACGAGCAGTACTTC. As protein: CASSKRTSGRATYEQYF.

Notes on this clone: The identical CDR3 is also encoded by other nucleotide sequences in the sample. This sequence joins TRBV3-1 (or the pseudogene TRBV3-2) and TRBJ1-5; D is unclear. The CDR3 consists of 15 residues. Trimming left V 0 bases short and J 3 bases short, with 9 bases between. Germline V gives CDR1 LGHDT, CDR2 YNNKEL (reference sequence). CDR3 sequence: CASSQDSTANQPQHF. In nucleotides, the CDR3 is TGTGCCAGCAGCCAAGATAGTACAGCCAATCAGCCCCAGCATTTT.

The chain combines TRBV13 with TRBJ2-5; TRBD2 matches at 7 bases. The CDR3 is 15 residues long. After removal of 4 bases from V and 2 bases from J, the junction contained 7 bases not matched to a gene. Germline CDR1 is PRHDT and CDR2 is FYEKMQ (reference sequence). The CDR3 protein is CASSSPPAGQETQYF. In DNA form, the CDR3 reads TGTGCCAGCAGCTCCCCTCCAGCGGGACAAGAGACCCAGTACTTC. Looking up the rest from reference TRBV13 and TRBJ2-5 gives the full variable domain: AAGVIQSPRHLIKEKRETATLKCYPIPRHDTVYWYQQGPGQDPQFLISFYEKMQSDKGSIPDRFSAQQFSDYHSELNMSSLELGDSALYFCASSSPPAGQETQYFGPGTRLLVL.

This chain joins TRBV4-1 and TRBJ1-1; D is ambiguous. The CDR3 spans 14 residues. Trimming removed 0 bases from V and 1 base from J, with 6 bases in between. Germline V gene sequence: CDR1 MGHRA, CDR2 YSYEKL. CDR3 protein: CASSQDTGNTEAFF. The CDR3 DNA reads TGCGCCAGCAGCCAAGATACGGGGAACACTGAAGCTTTCTTT.